This T cell receptor (beta chain) was found in a study of T cell changes during pregnancy in multiple sclerosis. Produced via immunoSEQ multiplex PCR; TCRdb's table is partial and in-frame only. The table lists approximately 41,000 clones, under 95% of them singletons. The trim removed 6 bases at V and 13 bases at J, leaving 9 bases unmatched. This CDR3 region has 12 residues. The germline CDR1 and CDR2 sequences are SGHTA and FQGNSA. The V call is TRBV7-2, the J call TRBJ2-5, with TRBD1 identical over 9 bases. The clonotype originates from a female donor in good health, enrolled as a control in a pregnancy study. Sequencing used CD4+ T cells from peripheral blood mononuclear cells, obtained in the second trimester of pregnancy. The DNA for the CDR3 is TGTGCCAGCAGTTCTGCCGGGACAGGGTTGTACTTC. It specifies CASSSAGTGLYF. Variable domain in full (rest from reference TRBV7-2 and TRBJ2-5): GAGVSQSPSNKVTEKGKDVELRCDPISGHTALYWYRQSLGQGLEFLIYFQGNSAPDKSGLPSDRFSAERTGGSVSTLTIQRTQQEDSAVYLCASSSAGTGLYFGPGTRLLVL.